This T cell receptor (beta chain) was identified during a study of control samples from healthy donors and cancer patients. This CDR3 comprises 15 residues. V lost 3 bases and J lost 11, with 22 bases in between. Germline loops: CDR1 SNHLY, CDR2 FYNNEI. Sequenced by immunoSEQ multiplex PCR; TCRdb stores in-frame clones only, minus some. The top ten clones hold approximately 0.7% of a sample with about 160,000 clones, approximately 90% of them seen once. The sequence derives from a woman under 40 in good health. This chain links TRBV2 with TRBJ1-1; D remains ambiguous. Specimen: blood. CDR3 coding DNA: TGTGCCAGCAGTGACCAGATGGTGCAGGCAAGTGGGGCTTTCTTT. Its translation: CASSDQMVQASGAFF.